This TCR beta chain was sequenced for a study of blood T cells in healthy people across ages. Study-level points and caveats: Leaving the PBMCs unsorted stopped any conclusive comparison of naive versus antigen-experienced cells.

A second PCR, run for about 6 to 11 cycles, used a sample-barcoded 5' primer plus a J-beta primer mix. Each sample provided no less than 3 million CDR3-containing paired-end reads. TCRdb reprocessed the 5' RACE reads with MiXCR, giving one entry per CDR3 protein. Of approximately 790,000 distinct CDR3 sequences in the sample, under 80% were seen once. Comments on this clonotype: What it recognizes is unknown.

Roughly 9 milliliters of peripheral blood were drawn from each donor. Per sample, no less than 5.5 micrograms of total RNA were extracted. Per the germline V gene, CDR1 is SQVTM and CDR2 is ANQGSEA. This CDR3 is built from 12 residues. V usage is TRBV29-1 and J usage is TRBJ2-5; D is uncertain. The DNA matches TRBJ2-7 better at its end, which makes the J call doubtful. The clonotype originates from a man aged 25-45 years in good health. Sample: blood. CDR3: CSVTPGGYEQYF. The CDR3 coding sequence is TGCAGCGTGACACCCGGCGGCTACGAGCAGTACTTC.